This is a list of T cell receptor beta chains from one sample in a study of CD8+ T cells in alopecia areata. Method: immunoSEQ multiplex PCR; TCRdb's copy keeps in-frame clones and lacks some. The data contain 200,000 to 250,000 clones, under 70% of them singletons. Here the sequenced sample was CD4+ T cells sorted from blood, taken at week 4, from a patient treated with tofacitinib. Receptors originate from a human donor with alopecia areata. CDR3s include the opening cysteine and the closing phenylalanine or tryptophan. The D gene is left open where the match is weak. Only some rows state a clone size, as once, few, many or a class for expanded clones.

J: TRBJ2-5; size: NA; D: NA; V: TRBV5-4; DNA: TGTGCCAGCAGCTTCGGCGAGACCCAGTACTTC; CDR3: CASSFGETQYF
J: TRBJ2-1; size: NA; D: TRBD1; V: TRBV27; DNA: TGTGCCAGCAGTCTATATCGGACAGGGCTTGGCAATGAGCAGTTCTTC; CDR3: CASSLYRTGLGNEQFF
J: TRBJ1-4; size: once; D: NA; V: TRBV30; DNA: TGTGCCGAAGGGGGGGTCGCTAATGAAAAACTGTTTTTT; CDR3: CAEGGVANEKLFF
J: TRBJ1-5; size: NA; D: NA; V: TRBV4-2; DNA: TGTGCCAGCAGCCAAGATTGGTCGCTAAATCAGCCCCAGCATTTT; CDR3: CASSQDWSLNQPQHF
J: TRBJ1-2; size: NA; D: NA; V: TRBV20-1; DNA: TGCAGTGCTAGCAGCCTCATAGGCTACACCTTC; CDR3: CSASSLIGYTF
J: TRBJ2-3; size: few; D: TRBD2; V: TRBV6-6; DNA: TGTGCCAGCAGTGCCAGCGGGGGTACAGATACGCAGTATTTT; CDR3: CASSASGGTDTQYF
J: TRBJ2-3; size: NA; D: NA; V: TRBV29-1; DNA: TGCAGCGTTGATCGGCAGGGCGAAGATACGCAGTATTTT; CDR3: CSVDRQGEDTQYF
J: TRBJ2-1; size: NA; D: NA; V: TRBV6-6; DNA: TGTGCCAGCAAGGACAGCGGAGGGGGCAATGAGCAGTTCTTC; CDR3: CASKDSGGGNEQFF
J: TRBJ1-1; size: NA; D: NA; V: TRBV6-6; DNA: TGTGCCAGCAGTTATCAGCGTGAAGCTTTCTTT; CDR3: CASSYQREAFF
J: TRBJ2-1; size: NA; D: NA; V: TRBV5-1; DNA: TGCGCCAGCAGCTTGGGGCCCCCGGGGACGTCTCTAAATGAGCAGTTCTTC; CDR3: CASSLGPPGTSLNEQFF
J: TRBJ1-2; size: NA; D: NA; V: TRBV11-2; DNA: TGTGCCAGCAGCCGCTTCGACACCCTGTATGGCTACACCTTC; CDR3: CASSRFDTLYGYTF
J: TRBJ2-5; size: NA; D: TRBD2; V: TRBV7-9; DNA: TGTGCCAGCAGCTTGGCGGGAGGTCAGTGGGAGACCCAGTACTTC; CDR3: CASSLAGGQWETQYF
J: TRBJ2-7; size: NA; D: NA; V: TRBV30; DNA: TGTGCCTGGGGCGCAGGGGGACTCTACGAGCAGTACTTC; CDR3: CAWGAGGLYEQYF
J: TRBJ1-5; size: NA; D: NA; V: TRBV2; DNA: TGTGCCAGCAGTGACGACAGCTCCTTCGACGAGCCCCAGCATTTT; CDR3: CASSDDSSFDEPQHF
J: TRBJ2-2; size: NA; D: NA; V: TRBV10-3; DNA: TGTGCCACAGGGAGGCCTGTCAACACCGGGGAGCTGTTTTTT; CDR3: CATGRPVNTGELFF
J: TRBJ2-1; size: NA; D: NA; V: TRBV2; DNA: TGTGCCAGCTCAACTAGTCCTTACAATGAGCAGTTCTTC; CDR3: CASSTSPYNEQFF
J: TRBJ2-5; size: NA; D: NA; V: TRBV5-6; DNA: TGTGCCAGCAGCTCAGCAGGGGCGGCGGTGGAGACCCAGTACTTC; CDR3: CASSSAGAAVETQYF
J: TRBJ2-3; size: NA; D: TRBD2; V: TRBV29-1; DNA: TGCAGCGTTGATTCGCGGGGGGGCATCAAAAGCACAGATACGCAGTATTTT; CDR3: CSVDSRGGIKSTDTQYF
J: TRBJ1-4; size: NA; D: NA; V: TRBV27; DNA: TGTGCCAGCAGGACGGGTGGGGCCGGTGAAAAACTGTTTTTT; CDR3: CASRTGGAGEKLFF
J: TRBJ1-2; size: NA; D: NA; V: TRBV6-5; DNA: TGTGCCAGCAGTTACGATAGCGTCAGTCGTTATGGCTACACCTTC; CDR3: CASSYDSVSRYGYTF
J: TRBJ2-3; size: NA; D: NA; V: TRBV7-9; DNA: TGTGCCAGCAGCTTAGGTTTCCCGCAGTATTTT; CDR3: CASSLGFPQYF
J: TRBJ2-7; size: NA; D: NA; V: TRBV11-2; DNA: TGTGCCAGCAGCTCCTCCGGGAGACGCGGCGAGCAGTACTTC; CDR3: CASSSSGRRGEQYF
J: TRBJ1-6; size: NA; D: TRBD1; V: TRBV5-1; DNA: TGCGCCAGCAGCAATGGACAGGGTTCACCCCTCCACTTT; CDR3: CASSNGQGSPLHF
J: TRBJ2-2; size: few; D: TRBD1; V: TRBV30; DNA: TGTGCTTTCGACAGGGGGCAATGGAGTACCGGGGAGCTGTTTTTT; CDR3: CAFDRGQWSTGELFF
J: TRBJ1-1; size: NA; D: NA; V: TRBV7-9; DNA: TGTGCCAGCAGCTTAGGGCAGAAGGCTTTCTTT; CDR3: CASSLGQKAFF
J: TRBJ1-1; size: NA; D: NA; V: TRBV11-2; DNA: TGTGCCAGCAGCTTAGATGGGAGGATTGAAGCTTTCTTT; CDR3: CASSLDGRIEAFF
J: TRBJ1-2; size: NA; D: NA; V: TRBV30; DNA: TGTGCCTGTTTCTCTGGGGGGCCTGGTGGCTACACCTTC; CDR3: CACFSGGPGGYTF
J: TRBJ2-3; size: NA; D: NA; V: TRBV23-1; DNA: TGCGCCAGCAGTCAACCCGTAAGATGGGGCCTCACAGATACGCAGTATTTT; CDR3: CASSQPVRWGLTDTQYF
J: TRBJ1-2; size: NA; D: NA; V: TRBV2; DNA: TGTGCCGGCGGGACCCAACAACACTATGGCTACACCTTC; CDR3: CAGGTQQHYGYTF
J: TRBJ2-5; size: NA; D: TRBD1; V: TRBV29-1; DNA: TGCAGCGTTGTATCGGGACAGGGAGAAGAGACCCAGTACTTC; CDR3: CSVVSGQGEETQYF
J: TRBJ2-5; size: NA; D: TRBD2; V: TRBV7-2; DNA: TGTGCCAGCAGCCCCAGCGGGGGGGCCGAGGAGACCCAGTACTTC; CDR3: CASSPSGGAEETQYF
J: TRBJ1-1; size: few; D: NA; V: TRBV5-1; DNA: TGCGCCAGCAGCTTGGGAAGGGGAAGCACTGAAGCTTTCTTT; CDR3: CASSLGRGSTEAFF
J: TRBJ1-6; size: NA; D: TRBD1; V: TRBV7-2; DNA: TGTGCCAGCAGCCACAGCCTGCTCCGGGACAGGGATTCACCCCTCCACTTT; CDR3: CASSHSLLRDRDSPLHF
J: TRBJ2-7; size: NA; D: TRBD2; V: TRBV2; DNA: TGTGCCAGCAGTGCGTCCGCGGGGGGGCCCTACGAGCAGTACTTC; CDR3: CASSASAGGPYEQYF
J: TRBJ2-1; size: NA; D: NA; V: TRBV7-2; DNA: TGTGCCAGCAGCCCTCGGACAGGGAGGGATGAGCAGTTCTTC; CDR3: CASSPRTGRDEQFF
J: TRBJ2-7; size: NA; D: NA; V: TRBV30; DNA: TGTGCCTGGAGCAGACAGGTCTACGAGCAGTACTTC; CDR3: CAWSRQVYEQYF
J: TRBJ2-5; size: NA; D: NA; V: TRBV30; DNA: TGTGCCTGGAGTTGGGTTAGCAAAGAGACCCAGTACTTC; CDR3: CAWSWVSKETQYF
J: TRBJ1-1; size: few; D: NA; V: TRBV11-2; DNA: TGTGCCAGCAGCTTAACCCAGACTAACACTGAAGCTTTCTTT; CDR3: CASSLTQTNTEAFF
J: TRBJ1-2; size: NA; D: NA; V: TRBV27; DNA: TGTGCCAGCAGTTTACGGGGATTGGGGCGCGGCTATGGCTACACCTTC; CDR3: CASSLRGLGRGYGYTF
J: TRBJ2-1; size: NA; D: NA; V: TRBV30; DNA: TGTGCCGGGGCCTCCTACAATGAGCAGTTCTTC; CDR3: CAGASYNEQFF
J: TRBJ2-3; size: few; D: NA; V: TRBV30; DNA: TGTGCCTGGAGGGCCCCACCCACAGATACGCAGTATTTT; CDR3: CAWRAPPTDTQYF